Following are 12 T cell receptor beta chains from one sample sequenced in a study of shared clonotypes between healthy human individuals. Method: immunoSEQ multiplex PCR; TCRdb's copy keeps in-frame clones and lacks some. The sample carries some 2,400,000 clones, under 97% recorded once. The sequencing sample was made of naive CD4+ T cells sorted from blood. As for subset: CD45RA+ positively selected. The receptors here all came from a man aged 18 to 29 in good health.

CDR3 bases: TGTGCCAGCAGTCCTGTCGGGGGCGCCTATGGCTACACCTTC. Its protein product is CASSPVGGAYGYTF. This chain uses TRBV28 with TRBJ1-2, with TRBD1 as a possible D gene (6 bases). Trimming left V 5 bases short and J 4 bases short, with 14 bases between. The CDR3 runs to 14 residues. The germline V gene has CDR1 MDHEN and CDR2 SYDVKM.

The chain employs TRBV9 and TRBJ2-3, with D perhaps matching TRBD1 or TRBD2 (5 bases each). The CDR3 runs 15 residues. The germline V gene has CDR1 SGDLS and CDR2 YYNGEE. V dropped 4 bases and J dropped 2 bases, with 14 bases sitting between them. CDR3 residues: CASSPLPGTTDTQYF. CDR3 nucleotides: TGTGCCAGCAGCCCCCTCCCGGGGACCACAGATACGCAGTATTTT.

The chain employs TRBV6-6 and TRBJ1-1; D unresolved. The CDR3 has 14 amino acids. The germline gives CDR1 MNHNY, CDR2 SVGAGI (reference sequence). V lost 7 bases to trimming and J lost 5 bases, with 17 bases between them. CDR3 coding DNA: TGTGCCAGCAAGATGATTCCCCCGGGGACTGAAGCTTTCTTT. Translation gives CASKMIPPGTEAFF.

This sequence joins TRBV19 and TRBJ2-7, with 10 bases lining up with TRBD1. The CDR3 is 15 amino acids. J gave up 5 bases and V 6 bases, and 10 bases lay outside the gene matches. Germline V gives CDR1 LNHDA, CDR2 SQIVND (reference sequence). This CDR3 is CASRGTGVSQDEQYF. The CDR3 DNA sequence: TGTGCCAGTAGAGGGACAGGGGTATCCCAGGACGAGCAGTACTTC.

The V call is TRBV28, the J call TRBJ1-5; no reliable D call. In germline, CDR1 is MDHEN, CDR2 SYDVKM. The CDR3 is 14 residues long. Trimming took off 4 bases at V and 5 bases at J, with 12 bases between the two ends. The CDR3 protein is CASSSLFGDQPQHF. DNA for the CDR3: TGTGCCAGCAGTTCACTATTTGGTGATCAGCCCCAGCATTTT.

This clone was detected a few times. V gene TRBV7-3 combines with J gene TRBJ2-1; 9 bases are a match to TRBD2. Trimming cost V 2 bases and J 9 bases; bases outside gene matches: 5. The CDR3 has 14 amino acids. Germline CDR1 reads SGHTA; CDR2 reads FQGTGA. Written as DNA, the CDR3 is TGTGCCAGCAGCTTATATGAGCGGGAGGCTGAGCAGTTCTTC. Its protein product is CASSLYEREAEQFF.

The V gene is TRBV12-5, the J gene TRBJ2-4; weak D call: TRBD2 (7 bases). The V gene lost 3 bases and the J gene lost 0 bases, with 30 bases spanning the gap. The CDR3 runs 22 residues. Germline CDR1 LGHNT, CDR2 FRNRAP. DNA of the CDR3: TGTGCTAGTGGTTTATTGGGGGCGAGGGGACTAATCCCAATTCTAGCCAAAAACATTCAGTACTTC. It specifies CASGLLGARGLIPILAKNIQYF. Filled out from reference TRBV12-5 and TRBJ2-4, the complete variable domain reads DARVTQTPRHKVTEMGQEVTMRCQPILGHNTVFWYRQTMMQGLELLAYFRNRAPLDDSGMPKDRFSAEMPDATLATLKIQPSEPRDSAVYFCASGLLGARGLIPILAKNIQYFGAGTRLSVL.

J is TRBJ2-7 and V is TRBV11-2, with D uncertain. The length of the CDR3 is 13 residues. The germline V gene has CDR1 SGHAT and CDR2 FQNNGV. The V end was cut by 10 bases, the J end by 5 bases, with 18 bases between. CDR3 nucleotide sequence: TGTGCCATCAGATCCTTAGAGCCCGACGAGCAGTACTTC. Encoded protein: CAIRSLEPDEQYF.

In the case of this clone: The identical CDR3 is also encoded by other nucleotide sequences in the sample. The chain uses TRBV5-1 and TRBJ2-2, with 7 nucleotides matching TRBD1. The CDR3 has 13 residues. With 3 bases clipped from V and 6 bases from J, the junction kept 2 bases outside the gene matches. From germline, CDR1 is SGHRS and CDR2 YFSETQ. Here the CDR3 reads CASSSQGSGELFF. In DNA form, the CDR3 reads TGCGCCAGCAGCTCACAGGGGTCCGGGGAGCTGTTTTTT. Full variable domain (missing parts from reference TRBV5-1 and TRBJ2-2): KAGVTQTPRYLIKTRGQQVTLSCSPISGHRSVSWYQQTPGQGLQFLFEYFSETQRNKGNFPGRFSGRQFSNSRSEMNVSTLELGDSALYLCASSSQGSGELFFGEGSRLTVL.

J is TRBJ1-6 and V is TRBV7-9, with D unclear. The CDR3 is made up of 15 amino acids. Germline V lookup: CDR1 SEHNR, CDR2 FQNEAQ (reference sequence). V dropped 5 bases and J dropped 5 bases, with 13 bases sitting between them. Written as DNA, the CDR3 is TGTGCCAGCAGCAACCCCGGGAGTGATAATTCACCCCTCCACTTT. Translating gives CASSNPGSDNSPLHF.

The chain links TRBV6-1 to TRBJ2-7; the D gene is possibly TRBD1 (5 bases). This CDR3 is built from 15 residues. V was shortened by 0 bases and J by 1 base, with 10 bases between the two germline ends. The germline V gene encodes CDR1 MNHNS and CDR2 SASEGT. CDR3 nucleotide sequence: TGTGCCAGCAGTGAAGCTCCCAGGGCGTCCTACGAGCAGTACTTC. It yields the protein CASSEAPRASYEQYF.

The chain joins TRBV5-1 to TRBJ1-3, with 8 bases that match TRBD1. Germline V gives CDR1 SGHRS, CDR2 YFSETQ. This CDR3 is built from 16 residues. J lost 1 base, V lost 4 bases, and 7 bases had no gene match. This CDR3 is CASSALWTGSGNTIYF. CDR3 DNA: TGCGCCAGCAGCGCGTTATGGACAGGGTCTGGAAACACCATATATTTT.